The rows below give T cell receptor beta chains drawn from one sample of a study of beta chain features in type 1 diabetes. The protocol was immunoSEQ multiplex PCR, while the TCRdb copy is restricted to in-frame clones and leaves out a portion. The sample includes 300,000 to 350,000 clones, about 14% seen only once; the top ten take roughly 0.015%. Input material: naive CD4+ T cells from blood. Every receptor here comes from a young woman with type 1 diabetes. Each CDR3 is given with its conserved first and last residue. The D gene is left open where the match is weak. Some rows have no size entry. The others give once, few or many, or a class for an expanded clone.

CDR3 length: 15; clone size: -; V gene: TRBV5-1; D gene: TRBD2; J gene: TRBJ2-7; CDR3 DNA: TGCGCCAGCAGCTTCCTAGCGGGGAGCTCCTACGAGCAGTACTTC; CDR3 protein: CASSFLAGSSYEQYF
CDR3 length: 17; clone size: -; V gene: TRBV4-2; D gene: -; J gene: TRBJ2-7; CDR3 DNA: TGTGCCAGCAGCCAAGATTTCCTGACGGGAGCTACCTACGAGCAGTACTTC; CDR3 protein: CASSQDFLTGATYEQYF
CDR3 length: 14; clone size: few; V gene: TRBV14; D gene: TRBD1; J gene: TRBJ1-2; CDR3 DNA: TGTGCCAGCAGCCCGACAGGGATGGTCTATGGCTACACCTTC; CDR3 protein: CASSPTGMVYGYTF
CDR3 length: 13; clone size: once; V gene: TRBV29-1; D gene: -; J gene: TRBJ1-5; CDR3 DNA: TGCAGCGTCGAGGAACAGGGTAATCAGCCCCAGCATTTT; CDR3 protein: CSVEEQGNQPQHF
CDR3 length: 13; clone size: -; V gene: TRBV6-6; D gene: TRBD2; J gene: TRBJ2-2; CDR3 DNA: TGTGCCAGCAGTTACTTAGAAGCGGGAAAGCTGTTTTTT; CDR3 protein: CASSYLEAGKLFF
CDR3 length: 15; clone size: few; V gene: TRBV28; D gene: -; J gene: TRBJ1-2; CDR3 DNA: TGTGCCAGCAGCCTTGCTGCACAGGGACGAGATGGCTACACCTTC; CDR3 protein: CASSLAAQGRDGYTF
CDR3 length: 16; clone size: -; V gene: TRBV7-2; D gene: TRBD2; J gene: TRBJ2-1; CDR3 DNA: TGTGCCAGCAGCCCACGGGAGGTAGCGGGGCGAAATGAGCAGTTCTTC; CDR3 protein: CASSPREVAGRNEQFF
CDR3 length: 17; clone size: few; V gene: TRBV4-3; D gene: -; J gene: TRBJ1-2; CDR3 DNA: TGCGCCAGCAGCCCGATGTTACAGGGTTATGGGAACTATGGCTACACCTTC; CDR3 protein: CASSPMLQGYGNYGYTF
CDR3 length: 14; clone size: few; V gene: TRBV15; D gene: TRBD1; J gene: TRBJ2-7; CDR3 DNA: TGTGCCACCAGCAGAGATGAGGGGGCGCGGGAGCAGTACTTC; CDR3 protein: CATSRDEGAREQYF
CDR3 length: 14; clone size: few; V gene: TRBV5-1; D gene: TRBD1; J gene: TRBJ1-2; CDR3 DNA: TGCGCCAGCAGCTTGACAGGGGTAAACTATGGCTACACCTTC; CDR3 protein: CASSLTGVNYGYTF
CDR3 length: 15; clone size: few; V gene: TRBV7-2; D gene: -; J gene: TRBJ2-1; CDR3 DNA: TGTGCCAGCACCTCCCCAACGGGAGCCTACAATGAGCAGTTCTTC; CDR3 protein: CASTSPTGAYNEQFF
CDR3 length: 14; clone size: -; V gene: TRBV5-1; D gene: TRBD1; J gene: TRBJ1-2; CDR3 DNA: TGCGCCAGCAGCCCCGGGACAGTTGAGAATGGCTACACCTTC; CDR3 protein: CASSPGTVENGYTF
CDR3 length: 15; clone size: -; V gene: TRBV7-9; D gene: -; J gene: TRBJ2-1; CDR3 DNA: TGTGCCAGCAGCTTACGGGCTAGCGAGTACAATGAGCAGTTCTTC; CDR3 protein: CASSLRASEYNEQFF
CDR3 length: 13; clone size: -; V gene: TRBV5-4; D gene: -; J gene: TRBJ1-2; CDR3 DNA: TGTGCCAGCAGCCCGGGGGAGAGCTATGGCTACACCTTC; CDR3 protein: CASSPGESYGYTF
CDR3 length: 17; clone size: -; V gene: TRBV7-9; D gene: TRBD2; J gene: TRBJ2-5; CDR3 DNA: TGTGCCAGCAGCCCCGACGGAGCGGGAGAGTACCAAGAGACCCAGTACTTC; CDR3 protein: CASSPDGAGEYQETQYF
CDR3 length: 14; clone size: few; V gene: TRBV5-6; D gene: TRBD1; J gene: TRBJ1-5; CDR3 DNA: TGTGCCAGCAGCTCCAGATACAGGGGTCAGCCCCAGCATTTT; CDR3 protein: CASSSRYRGQPQHF
CDR3 length: 16; clone size: -; V gene: TRBV19; D gene: TRBD1; J gene: TRBJ1-1; CDR3 DNA: TGTGCCAGTAGTCCAAGGGGGCTTCGAGGGAACACTGAAGCTTTCTTT; CDR3 protein: CASSPRGLRGNTEAFF
CDR3 length: 15; clone size: few; V gene: TRBV29-1; D gene: TRBD2; J gene: TRBJ2-3; CDR3 DNA: TGCAGCGTCGTCCGACTAGCGGGAGTGCGGGATACGCAGTATTTT; CDR3 protein: CSVVRLAGVRDTQYF
CDR3 length: 17; clone size: -; V gene: TRBV10-3; D gene: TRBD2; J gene: TRBJ2-5; CDR3 DNA: TGTGCCATCAGTGGGCCCGGGACTAGCGGGACTAAAGAGACCCAGTACTTC; CDR3 protein: CAISGPGTSGTKETQYF
CDR3 length: 16; clone size: few; V gene: TRBV4-3; D gene: TRBD1; J gene: TRBJ2-5; CDR3 DNA: TGCGCCAGCAGCCAAGACTACAGGGGGGATGGAGAGACCCAGTACTTC; CDR3 protein: CASSQDYRGDGETQYF
CDR3 length: 14; clone size: few; V gene: TRBV9; D gene: -; J gene: TRBJ2-7; CDR3 DNA: TGTGCCAGCAGCTGGACTGATAGCTCCTACGAGCAGTACTTC; CDR3 protein: CASSWTDSSYEQYF
CDR3 length: 15; clone size: few; V gene: TRBV5-4; D gene: TRBD2; J gene: TRBJ2-1; CDR3 DNA: TGTGCCAGCAGCTTGGAGGCGAGCGGGAGGGAAGAGCAGTTCTTC; CDR3 protein: CASSLEASGREEQFF
CDR3 length: 14; clone size: few; V gene: TRBV27; D gene: -; J gene: TRBJ2-2; CDR3 DNA: TGTGCCAGCAGTTTAAGAGGGTACGCCGGGGAGCTGTTTTTT; CDR3 protein: CASSLRGYAGELFF
CDR3 length: 15; clone size: -; V gene: TRBV5-4; D gene: -; J gene: TRBJ2-2; CDR3 DNA: TGTGCCAGCAGCTTGGGTAGGGGAATTACCGGGGAGCTGTTTTTT; CDR3 protein: CASSLGRGITGELFF
CDR3 length: 15; clone size: -; V gene: TRBV6-6; D gene: -; J gene: TRBJ1-1; CDR3 DNA: TGTGCCAGCAGTCCCATTCGGGGAGGGAACACTGAAGCTTTCTTT; CDR3 protein: CASSPIRGGNTEAFF
CDR3 length: 15; clone size: few; V gene: TRBV7-3; D gene: -; J gene: TRBJ2-1; CDR3 DNA: TGTGCCAGCAGCTCAGGAGGGCCCTCGACTGCTGAGCAGTTCTTC; CDR3 protein: CASSSGGPSTAEQFF
CDR3 length: 12; clone size: few; V gene: TRBV5-6; D gene: -; J gene: TRBJ1-2; CDR3 DNA: TGTGCCAGCAGCTTGACAGTCGGAGGCTACACCTTC; CDR3 protein: CASSLTVGGYTF
CDR3 length: 11; clone size: -; V gene: TRBV19; D gene: -; J gene: TRBJ2-5; CDR3 DNA: TGTGCCAGTAGGTCACAAGAGACCCAGTACTTC; CDR3 protein: CASRSQETQYF
CDR3 length: 13; clone size: few; V gene: TRBV4-1; D gene: -; J gene: TRBJ2-3; CDR3 DNA: TGCGCCAGCAGCCCTGGTGAGGCAGATACGCAGTATTTT; CDR3 protein: CASSPGEADTQYF
CDR3 length: 12; clone size: -; V gene: TRBV29-1; D gene: -; J gene: TRBJ1-4; CDR3 DNA: TGCAGCGTACAGCTCAGGGGTGAAAAACTGTTTTTT; CDR3 protein: CSVQLRGEKLFF
CDR3 length: 14; clone size: -; V gene: TRBV18; D gene: TRBD1; J gene: TRBJ1-2; CDR3 DNA: TGTGCCAGCTCACCACGGGGACAGGGGAAGGGCTACACCTTC; CDR3 protein: CASSPRGQGKGYTF
CDR3 length: 14; clone size: -; V gene: TRBV29-1; D gene: -; J gene: TRBJ1-4; CDR3 DNA: TGCAGCGTTGAAGATCACAGGGACGGTGAAAAACTGTTTTTT; CDR3 protein: CSVEDHRDGEKLFF
CDR3 length: 15; clone size: -; V gene: TRBV18; D gene: -; J gene: TRBJ1-1; CDR3 DNA: TGTGCCAGCTCACCTAGCGGGACCTCGAACACTGAAGCTTTCTTT; CDR3 protein: CASSPSGTSNTEAFF
CDR3 length: 16; clone size: few; V gene: TRBV5-1; D gene: TRBD1; J gene: TRBJ2-3; CDR3 DNA: TGCGCCAGCAGCACAGGGACAGGCTCCAGCACAGATACGCAGTATTTT; CDR3 protein: CASSTGTGSSTDTQYF
CDR3 length: 15; clone size: -; V gene: TRBV30; D gene: TRBD1; J gene: TRBJ2-2; CDR3 DNA: TGTGCCTGGATACCACAGGGGGCTTGGACCGGGGAGCTGTTTTTT; CDR3 protein: CAWIPQGAWTGELFF